The entry that follows covers one T cell receptor (beta chain) sequence. Its antigen is not identified. TCRdb's copy holds only in-frame clones and misses some; the assay was immunoSEQ multiplex PCR. The data show tens of thousands of clones, 88% seen once. These data are taken from a study of OX40 agonist ivuxolimab in advanced cancers. Study-wide background: Ivuxolimab was administered intravenously to patients at 0.01 to 10 mg/kg every 2 weeks. Dose-escalation patients were diagnosed with hepatocellular carcinoma, melanoma, renal cell cancer or head and neck cancer. Study-level results: Both CD4+ and CD8+ T cell populations in blood had undergone clonal expansion by week 6 at 0.1 to 3.0 mg/kg.

The germline V and J ends were trimmed by 5 bases and 3 bases, with 14 bases remaining between them. This CDR3 region has 14 residues. Germline V gene sequence: CDR1 SGHDN, CDR2 FVKESK. This receptor was taken from an adult with an advanced solid tumor such as melanoma, head and neck, liver or kidney cancer. The source material was CD4+ or CD8+ T cells sorted from blood, sampled in a trial of the OX40 agonist ivuxolimab. The V and J genes are TRBV14 and TRBJ2-7; D perhaps matches TRBD1 (6 bases). The CDR3 region is CASSEGVPHYEQYF. The DNA for the CDR3 is TGTGCCAGCAGCGAGGGGGTCCCGCACTACGAGCAGTACTTC.